The 5 T cell receptor beta chains listed next were all sequenced from one sample in a study of monozygotic twins with cystic fibrosis (dated by TCRdb to the early 2020s). The library was made by the immunoSEQ multiplex PCR assay. TCRdb stores this immuneACCESS table with in-frame sequences only. Part of the clones is absent; in the studies checked, under half of the shortfall reflects unresolved V genes, and no reason is known for the rest. The sample table contains about 5,000 clones; only one count was recorded for approximately 96% of them. The top ten constitute roughly 3% of the sample. The sample comprised blood. The receptors come from a boy younger than 10 with cystic fibrosis.

The V call is TRBV29-1, the J call TRBJ2-5, with D perhaps TRBD1 (5 bases). The ends were cut back, 6 bases at V and 10 bases at J, with 24 bases in the middle. Germline-derived CDR1 and CDR2 are SQVTM and ANQGSEA. The CDR3 extends over 14 amino acids. For the CDR3, the DNA is TGCAGCGTCCTACCTCGAGACAGCTCTAAGGTCCAGTACTTC. Translation gives CSVLPRDSSKVQYF.

The V call is TRBV9, the J call TRBJ2-1, with 8 bases that match TRBD2. CDR1 and CDR2 (germline): SGDLS, YYNGEE. The CDR3 runs 17 residues. J lost 1 base, V lost 2 bases, and 8 bases had no gene match. This CDR3 reads CASSVSPGGASYNEQFF. The CDR3, as DNA: TGTGCCAGCAGCGTGTCGCCCGGGGGGGCTTCCTACAATGAGCAGTTCTTC.

This clone was seen once. The chain employs TRBV30 and TRBJ1-1; D gene ambiguous. V lost 0 bases and J 5 bases, leaving 16 bases between the germline ends. CDR3 length: 15 residues. The germline V gene encodes CDR1 GTSNPN and CDR2 SVGIG (reference sequence). CDR3 bases: TGTGCCTGGAGTGTCCGACGGACCGTCGTGACTGAAGCTTTCTTT. Its translation is CAWSVRRTVVTEAFF.

The chain employs TRBV10-3 and TRBJ2-2; no definite D call. The ends were cut back, 4 bases at V and 0 bases at J, with 0 bases in the middle. Germline-derived CDR1 and CDR2 are ENHRY and SYGVKD. This CDR3 region has 12 residues. The CDR3 DNA reads TGTGCCATCAGTGCGAACACCGGGGAGCTGTTTTTT. Its protein is CAISANTGELFF.

The V gene is TRBV4-1, the J gene TRBJ2-5; TRBD2 matches at 14 bases. The CDR3 sequence is 19 residues long. CDR1 MGHRA and CDR2 YSYEKL come from the germline V gene. V dropped 3 bases and J dropped 0; count of bases not matched to a gene: 9. The CDR3 sequence is CASSHSGTSGGSYQETQYF. In DNA form, the CDR3 reads TGCGCCAGCAGCCATTCCGGGACTAGCGGGGGCTCGTACCAAGAGACCCAGTACTTC.